This T cell receptor beta chain was obtained from a study of cytomegalovirus exposure and HLA in healthy donors. The PCR made use of 60 Vbeta and 13 Jbeta primers. Only in-frame clones appear in the TCRdb table, and some are missing; sequencing was by immunoSEQ multiplex PCR. The profile shows about 180,000 clones, 77% of them singletons. General study findings and limits: Researchers reported from a later analysis that most CMV-associated TCR beta chains appeared HLA-restricted.

A remark on this clone: Antigen: not known.

The germline V gene encodes CDR1 MNHNS and CDR2 SASEGT. The CDR3 is 14 residues long. The germline V and J ends were trimmed by 5 bases and 4 bases, with 14 bases remaining between them. This TCR came from a man aged 18 to 35 in good health and CMV-seronegative. Sequenced sample: PBMCs. J is TRBJ1-2 and V is TRBV6-1; D is unclear. The CDR3 DNA reads as TGTGCCAGCAGTTATGAGGCGGGCCCCTATGGCTACACCTTC. Translated, it gives CASSYEAGPYGYTF.